One and the same sample provided the 15 T cell receptor beta chains below, sequenced in a study of T cell responses to AZD1222 COVID-19 vaccine (dated by TCRdb to about 2021). Library generation was performed with the immunoSEQ multiplex PCR assay. TCRdb provides this immuneACCESS table in a form limited to in-frame rearrangements. Some clones are lacking; in checked studies, under half of them reflect an unresolved V gene, and why the rest are absent is not known. The sample table lists 60,000 or so clones, around 84% of them with a count of one. The biggest ten clones account for 20% of the sample. Reading the label with the study, this specimen's time point is: baseline before first vaccination. The material sequenced was peripheral blood, taken on day 0 of AZD1222 vaccination. The receptors were sampled from an adult in good health.

The chain joins TRBV5-8 to TRBJ1-2; D is undetermined. The CDR3 is 15 residues long. Germline V gene lookup returns CDR1 SGHTS and CDR2 YDEGEE. V was cut by 4 bases and J by 4 bases, with 17 bases left in between. The CDR3 loop is CASSGPGIWGYGYTF. The CDR3 DNA follows: TGTGCCAGCAGCGGACCAGGAATCTGGGGCTATGGCTACACCTTC.

The V gene is TRBV20-1, the J gene TRBJ2-1; 11 bases are shared with TRBD2. This CDR3 is 15 amino acids long. The germline gives CDR1 DFQATT, CDR2 SNEGSKA (reference sequence). J gave up 8 bases and V 3 bases, and 9 bases lay outside the gene matches. The CDR3 region is CSASDSSGRSDEQFF. CDR3 nucleotides: TGCAGTGCTAGTGATTCTAGCGGGAGGTCTGATGAGCAGTTCTTC.

In this sample, this clone turned up a few times. The chain uses TRBV7-6 and TRBJ2-2; 13 bases are a match to TRBD2. Germline lookup yields CDR1 SGHVS and CDR2 FNYEAQ. J lost 0 bases, V lost 4 bases, and 5 bases had no gene match. CDR3 size: 18 residues. CDR3 in DNA: TGTGCCAGCAGCTCGGGACTAGCGGGGACTACGAACACCGGGGAGCTGTTTTTT. It codes for CASSSGLAGTTNTGELFF.

V usage is TRBV11-2 and J usage is TRBJ2-3; D gene uncertain. CDR3 length: 15 residues. Germline V gives CDR1 SGHAT, CDR2 FQNNGV. V shed 3 bases and J shed 3 bases, with 13 bases lying between them. As DNA, the CDR3 is TGTGCCAGCAGCTTTGATCTTGACCGGACAGATACGCAGTATTTT. Translation: CASSFDLDRTDTQYF.

This clone was found once. The V and J genes are TRBV4-3 and TRBJ1-6, with 8 nucleotides matching TRBD1. CDR3 length: 15 residues. The germline CDR1 and CDR2 sequences are LGHNA and YSLEER. The V and J ends lost 0 bases and 11 bases, in that order; junction bases with no gene match: 6. In DNA, the CDR3 is TGCGCCAGCAGCCAAGATACAGGGGGAGCAACACCCCTCCACTTT. Amino acid sequence: CASSQDTGGATPLHF.

The sample holds a few counts of this clone. The rearrangement links TRBV5-1 to TRBJ1-4, with D perhaps matching TRBD1 (5 bases). V lost 7 bases, J lost 4 bases, and 11 bases lay in between. This CDR3 is built from 13 residues. From germline, CDR1 is SGHRS and CDR2 YFSETQ. The CDR3 spells CASAVQGNEKLFF. The CDR3 DNA reads TGCGCCAGCGCGGTCCAGGGTAATGAAAAACTGTTTTTT.

The chain joins TRBV6-2 or TRBV6-3 to TRBJ2-7; D gene uncertain. Deletions cut 5 bases from V and 2 bases from J, with 16 bases between. Germline V lookup: CDR1 MNHEY, CDR2 SVGEGT. The CDR3 consists of 15 residues. CDR3 sequence reads: CASSRLAGPAYEQYF. CDR3 nucleotides: TGTGCCAGCAGTCGGCTCGCAGGACCCGCCTACGAGCAGTACTTC.

This chain joins TRBV6-2 or TRBV6-3 and TRBJ2-7; D not certain. The V gene lost 0 bases and the J gene lost 1 base, with 13 bases spanning the gap. This CDR3 has 16 residues. Looked up from germline, CDR1 is MNHEY and CDR2 is SVGEGT. The CDR3 loop reads CASSYSIDGDSYEQYV. Written as DNA, the CDR3 is TGTGCCAGCAGTTACTCGATAGATGGCGATTCCTACGAGCAGTACGTC.

The V gene is TRBV9, the J gene TRBJ2-7; D may be TRBD2 (5 bases). V was shortened by 1 base and J by 7 bases, with 18 bases between the two germline ends. This CDR3 has 15 residues. The germline V gene has CDR1 SGDLS and CDR2 YYNGEE. In nucleotides, the CDR3 is TGTGCCAGCAGCGTAAGCGGAGATGCCCTGGGGGAGCAGTACTTC. It encodes CASSVSGDALGEQYF. The full variable domain, completed using reference TRBV9 and TRBJ2-7, is DSGVTQTPKHLITATGQRVTLRCSPRSGDLSVYWYQQSLDQGLQFLIQYYNGEERAKGNILERFSAQQFPDLHSELNLSSLELGDSALYFCASSVSGDALGEQYFGPGTRLTVT.

This chain joins TRBV5-1 and TRBJ1-5; 9 bases map to TRBD1. Trimming took 4 bases from V and 6 from J; bases not matched to a gene: 8. The CDR3 loop spans 15 amino acids. Germline loops: CDR1 SGHRS, CDR2 YFSETQ. DNA for the CDR3: TGCGCCAGCAGCATCGGGGACAGGGATGGTCAGCCCCAGCATTTT. Its translation: CASSIGDRDGQPQHF.

The chain recombines TRBV29-1 with TRBJ2-7; D perhaps matches TRBD2 (5 bases). Germline lookup yields CDR1 SQVTM and CDR2 ANQGSEA. V gave up 6 bases and J gave up 6 bases, with 18 bases separating them. The CDR3 consists of 13 residues. CDR3 loop: CSVSVNPRGEQYV. CDR3 sequence (DNA): TGCAGCGTCTCGGTGAACCCACGGGGCGAGCAGTACGTC.

The gene calls are TRBV28 and TRBJ1-6; tentative D call: TRBD1 (6 bases). Trimming cost V 6 bases and J 10 bases, with 16 bases left between them. This CDR3 comprises 14 residues. Germline V gene sequence: CDR1 MDHEN, CDR2 SYDVKM. The CDR3 sequence is CASRVARGGSPLHF. CDR3 DNA: TGTGCCAGCAGAGTCGCCAGGGGAGGATCACCCCTCCACTTT.

J is TRBJ1-2 and V is TRBV4-3; TRBD1 agrees at 7 bases. From germline, CDR1 is LGHNA and CDR2 YSLEER. The CDR3 has 15 amino acids. With 4 bases clipped from V and 0 bases from J, the junction kept 5 bases outside the gene matches. The CDR3 DNA follows: TGCGCCAGCAGCCGTTCGGGACAGTCTAACTATGGCTACACCTTC. Translated: CASSRSGQSNYGYTF.

This chain links TRBV9 with TRBJ2-2; 9 nucleotides line up with TRBD2. The CDR3 sequence is 15 residues long. Germline V gene sequence: CDR1 SGDLS, CDR2 YYNGEE. The ends lost 0 bases at V and 6 bases at J; junction bases unmatched: 3. CDR3 in amino acids: CASSVGAGGPGELFF. The CDR3, as DNA: TGTGCCAGCAGCGTAGGAGCGGGAGGCCCCGGGGAGCTGTTTTTT.

In its sample, this clone was seen once. The V gene is TRBV5-5, the J gene TRBJ1-1; 7 nucleotides line up with TRBD1. With 0 bases clipped from V and 4 bases from J, the junction kept 3 bases outside the gene matches. CDR3 size: 14 residues. CDR1 and CDR2 (germline): SGHKS, YYEKEE (reference sequence). The chain's CDR3 is CASSLGQGVTEAFF. In nucleotides, the CDR3 is TGTGCCAGCAGCTTGGGACAGGGCGTCACTGAAGCTTTCTTT.